This record covers a single T cell receptor (beta chain). CDR3 length equals 14 residues. The ends lost 2 bases at V and 6 bases at J; junction bases unmatched: 5. Per germline, CDR1 SGHTA and CDR2 FQGNSA. This sample was taken from a study of T cell changes during pregnancy in multiple sclerosis. Sequencing used immunoSEQ multiplex PCR; TCRdb keeps in-frame clones, though not all of them. Counted here are more than 25,000 clones, approximately 86% occurring once; the ten biggest clones make up about 9.5%. The chain uses TRBV7-2 and TRBJ1-2; 8 bases are shared with TRBD1. The input for sequencing was CD8+ T cells from peripheral blood mononuclear cells, taken in the first trimester of pregnancy. The TCR was taken from a female donor with multiple sclerosis, enrolled in a pregnancy study. The CDR3 loop is CASSLRSTGDGYTF. The CDR3 nucleotides are TGTGCCAGCAGCTTAAGGTCGACAGGGGATGGCTACACCTTC.